This TCR beta chain was recorded in a study of neurological immune-mediated disorders. This clonotype counts as medium-sized. What it binds is not known. CDR1 is SGHTS and CDR2 is YDEGEE in the germline V gene. CDR3 length: 16 residues. The V and J ends lost 4 bases and 7 bases respectively, with 23 bases between them. 5'RACE with 10-nucleotide random UMIs generated the cDNA. Each CDR3 protein is one row after TCRdb ran MiXCR on the 5' RACE reads. The sample records roughly 17,000 distinct CDR3 sequences, about 2.6% being singletons. Whole-study findings and limits: Sharing of CDR3 amino acid sequences among expanded clones across subjects was absent, suggesting private repertoires in all groups.

V usage is TRBV5-8 and J usage is TRBJ1-1; perhaps TRBD1 as D (6 bases). This receptor was taken from a woman under 30 with multiple sclerosis. The source material was PBMCs. This CDR3 is CASSQSRWGAQSEAFF. In nucleotides, the CDR3 is TGTGCCAGCAGCCAATCCCGTTGGGGGGCTCAGAGTGAAGCTTTCTTT.